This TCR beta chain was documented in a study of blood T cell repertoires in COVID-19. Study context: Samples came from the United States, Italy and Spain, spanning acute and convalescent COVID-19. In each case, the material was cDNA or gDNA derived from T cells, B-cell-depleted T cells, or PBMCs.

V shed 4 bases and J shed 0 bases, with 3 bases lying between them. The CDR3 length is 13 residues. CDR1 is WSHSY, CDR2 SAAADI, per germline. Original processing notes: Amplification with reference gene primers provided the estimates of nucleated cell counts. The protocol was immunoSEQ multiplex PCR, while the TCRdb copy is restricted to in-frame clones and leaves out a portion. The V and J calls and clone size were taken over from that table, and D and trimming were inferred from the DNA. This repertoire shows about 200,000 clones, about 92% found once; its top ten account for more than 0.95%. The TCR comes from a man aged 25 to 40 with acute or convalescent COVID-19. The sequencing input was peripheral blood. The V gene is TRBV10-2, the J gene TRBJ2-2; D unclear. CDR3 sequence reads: CASSGANTGELFF. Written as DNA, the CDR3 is TGCGCCAGCAGTGGCGCGAACACCGGGGAGCTGTTTTTT.